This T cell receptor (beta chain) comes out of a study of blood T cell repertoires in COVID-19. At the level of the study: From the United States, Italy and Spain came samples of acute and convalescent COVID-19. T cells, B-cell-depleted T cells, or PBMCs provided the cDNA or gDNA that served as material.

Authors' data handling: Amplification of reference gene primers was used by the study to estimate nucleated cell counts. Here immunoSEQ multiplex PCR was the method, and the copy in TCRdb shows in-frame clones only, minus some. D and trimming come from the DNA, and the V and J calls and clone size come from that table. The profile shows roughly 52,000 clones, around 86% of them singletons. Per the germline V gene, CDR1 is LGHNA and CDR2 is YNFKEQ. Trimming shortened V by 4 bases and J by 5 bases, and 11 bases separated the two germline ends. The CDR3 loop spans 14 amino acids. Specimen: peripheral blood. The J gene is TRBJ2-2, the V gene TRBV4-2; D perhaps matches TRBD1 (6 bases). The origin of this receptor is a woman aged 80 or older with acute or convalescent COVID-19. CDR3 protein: CASSPQGGTGELFF. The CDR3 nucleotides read TGTGCCAGCAGCCCACAAGGGGGAACCGGGGAGCTGTTTTTT.